Detailed here is one T cell receptor beta chain. This clonotype was seen a handful of times. Its antigen is currently not known. Base qualities are not recorded, but no much larger clone differs from it by a single base. These data come from a study of T cells in Graves' hyperthyroidism and ophthalmopathy (dated by TCRdb to between 2018 and 2021). At the level of the whole study: Peripheral blood samples were taken at the time of initial diagnosis, prior to any treatment. TCR V-J signatures able to tell the groups apart were searched for in a discovery cohort of 100 patients, of whom fewer than 45 had Graves' ophthalmopathy and around 56 had stable Graves' hyperthyroidism. An independent validation cohort of under 20 hyperthyroidism patients and 17 patients who later progressed to ophthalmopathy tested prospective prediction of ophthalmopathy. The approximately 100 discovery patients were divided at random into training and test sets in a 7:3 ratio. Thyroid tissue and blood T-cell repertoires from more than five Graves' hyperthyroidism patients were also compared in the study. After sampling, hyperthyroidism patients received methimazole starting at 30 mg daily, and ophthalmopathy patients received high-dose intravenous methylprednisolone. The paper describes TCR Vbeta CDR3 sequencing of 130 to 150 peripheral blood samples, made up of fewer than 50 ophthalmopathy patients, roughly 75 hyperthyroidism patients and approximately 17 progressor patients. What the work shows at the level of the full study, not this receptor alone: Sample size was not statistically predetermined, and investigators were not blinded to group allocation. Ophthalmopathy was separated from stable hyperthyroidism by a 13 V-J signature model, with around 90% sensitivity and about 81% specificity obtained in cross-validation and 80%/75% obtained in testing. In validation, the model predicted progression to ophthalmopathy with 60% to 71% sensitivity and approximately 78% specificity, a median of about 6.7 months before onset. Most expanded thyroid clonotypes (frequency above 0.001) were also found in blood, which suggests that blood repertoires may mirror thyroid immune responses.

CDR1 and CDR2 are read off the germline V gene as ENHRY and SYGVKD. The junction carries 14 bases between V and J, which are trimmed by 4 bases and 10 bases respectively. Including cysteine and phenylalanine, the CDR3 has 13 amino acids. Here the CDR3 DNA is all that survives: 39 bases in frame from base 1. Stable Graves' hyperthyroidism was defined as the absence of progression to ophthalmopathy over 18 months of follow-up. The hyperthyroidism patients were between 18 and 65 years old and newly diagnosed, with a disease duration of less than 2 months. The study excluded patients with uncontrolled infections, other autoimmune diseases, pregnancy or lactation. Diagnoses were established on the basis of clinical symptoms, serum thyroxine and TRAb, thyroid ultrasound, and orbital computed tomography. PBMCs were isolated from roughly 10 ml of fresh peripheral blood by Ficoll-Paque density gradient centrifugation. Trizol reagent was used to extract total RNA, and RNA quality was then checked on an Agilent 2100 Bioanalyzer.

The TCR beta CDR3 regions were amplified from RNA transcripts. A first-round RT-PCR of the TCR CDR3 used the HTBI primer set with the Qiagen OneStep RT-PCR kit. Libraries were constructed in a second round of multiplex PCR, after which size selection and purification were performed. The libraries were sequenced on an Illumina HiSeq2000 using paired-end 100 bp reads. The published analysis was carried out like this. SOAPnuke was used to process the raw data, with reads discarded if the reads contained adapters or uncalled bases, had a mean Phred below 15, or lacked an exact constant-primer or identifier match. High-quality paired reads were merged with COPE v1.2.5, and unique nucleotide sequences were defined as clonotypes. MiTCR v1.1 was used to align clonotypes to the IMGT TRBV, TRBD and TRBJ reference segments. Only V-J combinations with frequency above 0.0001, covering 99% to 99.2% of repertoires, were analysed. The TCS score was defined as F50 (clonal expansion) divided by E x V (chaos), with BLOSUM62-based TCRdist calculated between CDR3 peptides within each V-J. Welch's t-statistics and random forest reduced 514 V-J features to about 12, which were used in a naive Bayes classifier (R e1071). The public reads were quality trimmed at Q25 with fastp and then assembled into clones with MiXCR by TCRdb, keeping productive beta chains. One record per CDR3 amino acid sequence lists the most common genes and DNA. The V and J calls, along with clone size, are taken from TCRdb and not from the paper's own processing. For this sample there are about 590,000 distinct CDR3 sequences; about 15% appear just once. The top ten hold under 7.5% of the sample.

The sample comprised blood. The TCR comes from a woman aged 25 to 39 with Graves' hyperthyroidism. The chain links TRBV10-3 with TRBJ2-1, and the D gene may be TRBD2, 6 bases matching. The encoded CDR3 is CAISGTLANEQFF. The sequenced DNA: TGTGCCATCAGTGGAACCCTAGCGAACGAGCAGTTCTTC.